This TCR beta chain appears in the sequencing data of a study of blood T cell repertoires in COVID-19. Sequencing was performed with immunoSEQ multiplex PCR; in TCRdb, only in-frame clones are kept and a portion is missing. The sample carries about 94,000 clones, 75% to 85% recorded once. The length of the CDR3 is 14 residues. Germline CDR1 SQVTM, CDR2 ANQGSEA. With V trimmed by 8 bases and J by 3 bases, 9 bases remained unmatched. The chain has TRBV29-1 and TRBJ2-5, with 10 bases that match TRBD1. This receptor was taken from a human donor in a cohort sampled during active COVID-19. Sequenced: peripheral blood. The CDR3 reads CSSRQGAIKETQYF. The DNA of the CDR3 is TGCAGCTCCCGACAGGGGGCAATCAAAGAGACCCAGTACTTC.